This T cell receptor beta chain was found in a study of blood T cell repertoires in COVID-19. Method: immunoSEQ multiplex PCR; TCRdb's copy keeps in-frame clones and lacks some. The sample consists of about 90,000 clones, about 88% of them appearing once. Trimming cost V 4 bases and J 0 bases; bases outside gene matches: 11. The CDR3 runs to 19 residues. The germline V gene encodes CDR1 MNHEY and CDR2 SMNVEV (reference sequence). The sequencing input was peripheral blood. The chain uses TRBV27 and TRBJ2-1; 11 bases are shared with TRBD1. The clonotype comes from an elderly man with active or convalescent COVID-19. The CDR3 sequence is CASSSRTGGSLSSYNEQFF. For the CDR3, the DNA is TGTGCCAGCAGTTCCCGGACAGGGGGCTCCTTGAGCTCCTACAATGAGCAGTTCTTC.